Listed here are 32 T cell receptor beta chains from one sample, sequenced in a study of T-cell reconstitution after alpha-beta-depleted transplantation in children. A TCRbeta library incorporating unique molecular identifiers was prepared. TCRdb analysed the PCR reads with MiXCR anew, one entry per CDR3 protein. This sample has about half a million distinct CDR3 sequences, with roughly an eighth found just once. The sequences come from PBMCs from the stem cell graft donor, collected from the stem cell graft. These TCRs come from a human donor who donated a stem cell graft to a child with combined immunodeficiency.

Many counts were recorded for this clonotype. The genes are TRBV9 and TRBJ1-1, with 10 bases identical to TRBD1. CDR1 and CDR2 (germline): SGDLS, YYNGEE. The CDR3 length is 15 residues. The ends lost 3 bases at V and 5 bases at J; junction bases unmatched: 7. The CDR3, as DNA: TGTGCCAGCAGCGCCGACAGGGGGCTGATAACTGAAGCTTTCTTT. Translating it yields CASSADRGLITEAFF.

This chain joins TRBV4-1 and TRBJ2-1, with 9 nucleotides matching TRBD1. In germline, CDR1 is MGHRA, CDR2 YSYEKL. The CDR3 runs to 15 residues. With 3 bases clipped from V and 9 bases from J, the junction kept 9 bases outside the gene matches. The CDR3 here is CASSQQAGTGIEQFF. For the CDR3, the DNA is TGCGCCAGCAGCCAGCAAGCCGGGACAGGGATTGAGCAGTTCTTC.

This clonotype was observed a few times. The chain couples TRBV27 to TRBJ2-1; D may be TRBD2 (5 bases). Trimming removed 0 bases at V and 10 bases at J, with 16 bases between. CDR1 and CDR2 (germline): MNHEY, SMNVEV (reference sequence). This CDR3 comprises 15 residues. Here the CDR3 DNA reads TGTGCCAGCAGTTTATCCAGTCGAAGAACTAGGGAGCAGTTCTTC. It translates to CASSLSSRRTREQFF.

This clonotype was counted a few times. This chain's CDR3 is CASSFFGPSTDTQYF. The DNA of the CDR3 is TGTGCCAGCAGCTTTTTCGGCCCTAGCACAGATACGCAGTATTTT. This rearrangement joins TRBV7-2 to TRBJ2-3; the D is unclear. The V end lost 3 bases, the J end lost 0 bases, and 10 bases lay between the germline ends. CDR1 and CDR2 (germline): SGHTA, FQGNSA. CDR3 length equals 15 residues.

This clonotype was recorded a few times. The rearrangement links TRBV6-1 to TRBJ2-5; D gene ambiguous. V lost 7 bases, J lost 5 bases, and 17 bases lay in between. This CDR3 comprises 14 residues. Germline V gene sequence: CDR1 MNHNS, CDR2 SASEGT. The CDR3 region has the DNA TGTGCCAGCACTCCTGTGTCAGGAGCTGAGACCCAGTACTTC. Translating it yields CASTPVSGAETQYF.

This clonotype was seen at least ten times. The rearrangement uses TRBV10-3 and TRBJ1-6, with 10 positions matching TRBD1. The CDR3 length is 15 residues. V gave up 6 bases and J gave up 10 bases; unmatched junction bases: 9. The germline gives CDR1 ENHRY, CDR2 SYGVKD. The CDR3 coding sequence is TGTGCCATCAGAGAAGACAGGGGGCTAAGGTCACCCCTCCACTTT. This translates into CAIREDRGLRSPLHF.

CDR3 nucleotides: TGTGCCAGCAGCGCGGGACACCCGAATTCACCCCTCCACTTT. Protein sequence: CASSAGHPNSPLHF. The chain has TRBV7-2 and TRBJ1-6, with D maybe TRBD1 (6 bases). Germline CDR1 reads SGHTA; CDR2 reads FQGNSA. CDR3 length equals 14 residues. The V and J ends lost 5 bases and 7 bases respectively, with 12 bases between them. Full variable domain (remainder filled in from reference TRBV7-2 and TRBJ1-6): GAGVSQSPSNKVTEKGKDVELRCDPISGHTALYWYRQSLGQGLEFLIYFQGNSAPDKSGLPSDRFSAERTGGSVSTLTIQRTQQEDSAVYLCASSAGHPNSPLHFGNGTRLTVT.

This clonotype was seen a handful of times. This chain uses TRBV7-2 with TRBJ2-1, with TRBD1 as a possible D gene (5 bases). V lost 2 bases and J 5 bases, leaving 19 bases between the germline ends. The CDR3 consists of 17 residues. Germline CDR1 SGHTA, CDR2 FQGNSA. The CDR3 is CASSLSRVSPINNEQFF. CDR3 coding DNA: TGTGCCAGCAGCTTATCCAGGGTCTCCCCTATTAACAATGAGCAGTTCTTC.

The rearrangement uses TRBV20-1 and TRBJ2-4; no reliable D call. CDR3 size: 13 residues. Germline CDR1 and CDR2: DFQATT and SNEGSKA (reference sequence). V gave up 0 bases and J gave up 6 bases, with 9 bases separating them. The CDR3, as DNA: TGCAGTGCTAGAGATCTCGAAATAAACATTCAGTACTTC. Amino acid sequence: CSARDLEINIQYF.

This clonotype was seen a few times. The gene calls are TRBV29-1 and TRBJ2-3; the match to TRBD1 covers 8 bases. V shed 3 bases, J shed 3 bases, and the junction held 11 bases outside the gene matches. The CDR3 contains 16 residues. The V gene's germline CDR1 is SQVTM and CDR2 ANQGSEA. For the CDR3, the DNA is TGCAGCGTTGAGAGGACAGGGTTTGTGTGGACAGATACGCAGTATTTT. This codes for CSVERTGFVWTDTQYF.

This chain joins TRBV5-1 and TRBJ2-3; D possibly matches TRBD1 or TRBD2 (5 bases each). The CDR3 is made up of 15 amino acids. Trimming pared 4 bases from V and 6 bases from J, leaving 18 bases between. The germline V gene has CDR1 SGHRS and CDR2 YFSETQ. The CDR3 DNA is TGCGCCAGCAGCCACGGGACCAGCACACGGGATACGCAGTATTTT. This codes for CASSHGTSTRDTQYF.

The rearrangement uses TRBV28 and TRBJ2-4, with 7 nucleotides matching TRBD1. J lost 1 base, V lost 5 bases, and 5 bases had no gene match. Germline loops: CDR1 MDHEN, CDR2 SYDVKM. CDR3 length equals 15 residues. For the CDR3, the DNA is TGTGCCAGCAGTCCTCAGGGGGTGGCCAAAAACATTCAGTACTTC. Its translation is CASSPQGVAKNIQYF. The full variable domain, in which reference TRBV28 and TRBJ2-4 provide the parts outside the CDR3, is DVKVTQSSRYLVKRTGEKVFLECVQDMDHENMFWYRQDPGLGLRLIYFSYDVKMKEKGDIPEGYSVSREKKERFSLILESASTNQTSMYLCASSPQGVAKNIQYFGAGTRLSVL.

This clonotype was counted at least ten times. The chain combines TRBV10-3 with TRBJ2-1, with 14 bases identical to TRBD2. Germline CDR1 reads ENHRY; CDR2 reads SYGVKD. Trimming removed 7 bases from V and 9 bases from J; junction bases left unmatched: 8. The length of the CDR3 is 15 residues. CDR3 in amino acids: CAITQTSGRAGEQFF. DNA of the CDR3: TGTGCCATCACCCAGACTAGCGGGAGGGCCGGTGAGCAGTTCTTC.

The chain employs TRBV24-1 and TRBJ2-3, with 10 bases identical to TRBD2. V shed 3 bases, J shed 3 bases, and the junction held 14 bases outside the gene matches. Per the germline V gene, CDR1 is KGHDR and CDR2 is SFDVKD. The CDR3 is 19 residues long. The CDR3 DNA reads as TGTGCCACCAGTGATCGGAGCGGGAGGGGTCGTTCGGTTACAGATACGCAGTATTTT. This gives the protein CATSDRSGRGRSVTDTQYF.

By frequency in the sample, this clonotype is medium-sized. The V gene is TRBV4-3, the J gene TRBJ2-7, with TRBD1 as a possible D gene (6 bases). V was trimmed by 0 bases and J by 6 bases, leaving 21 bases between them. Looked up from germline, CDR1 is LGHNA and CDR2 is YSLEER. The CDR3 runs to 17 residues. CDR3 amino acids: CASSQDDFGTRVAEQYF. CDR3 nucleotide sequence: TGCGCCAGCAGCCAAGATGATTTTGGGACAAGAGTAGCCGAGCAGTACTTC.

The genes are TRBV29-1 and TRBJ2-1, with 9 bases matching TRBD2. This CDR3 comprises 14 residues. Germline V gene lookup returns CDR1 SQVTM and CDR2 ANQGSEA. The trim removed 0 bases at V and 8 bases at J, leaving 5 bases unmatched. This CDR3 reads CSVEDWRGGDEQFF. As DNA, the CDR3 is TGCAGCGTTGAAGATTGGCGGGGGGGGGATGAGCAGTTCTTC.

This clonotype was seen at least ten times. This sequence joins TRBV4-3 and TRBJ1-5, with 7 bases lining up with TRBD1. CDR1 is LGHNA and CDR2 is YSLEER in the germline V gene. V was pared by 1 base and J by 2 bases, with 2 bases of the junction left unmatched. This CDR3 is 15 amino acids long. The CDR3 DNA follows: TGCGCCAGCAGCCAAGGAACAGGGGGCAATCAGCCCCAGCATTTT. Translated: CASSQGTGGNQPQHF.

The rearrangement links TRBV5-1 to TRBJ2-5, with D perhaps matching TRBD2 (7 bases). This CDR3 region has 18 residues. Germline V CDR1 and CDR2: SGHRS, YFSETQ. V lost 4 bases to trimming and J lost 2 bases, with 24 bases between them. DNA for the CDR3: TGCGCCAGCAGCCCCGTAAAAGGGGGGGCATCACTTCAAGAGACCCAGTACTTC. Translating it yields CASSPVKGGASLQETQYF.

The rearrangement links TRBV6-4 to TRBJ2-1; 14 nucleotides agree with TRBD2. CDR1 and CDR2 from the germline V gene are MRHNA and SNTAGT. The V gene end was trimmed by 6 bases and the J gene end by 6 bases; junction bases not matched to a gene: 4. The CDR3 length is 15 residues. The CDR3 reads CASSPTSGGVNEQFF. The CDR3, as DNA: TGTGCCAGCAGCCCGACTAGCGGGGGGGTCAATGAGCAGTTCTTC.

This clonotype was counted a few times. The chain is built from TRBV6-5 and TRBJ2-7, with TRBD2 matching over 13 bases. Germline V gene lookup returns CDR1 MNHEY and CDR2 SVGAGI. The V segment lost 7 bases and the J segment 6 bases; nucleotides outside the gene matches: 9. The CDR3 has 15 residues. CDR3 nucleotide sequence: TGTGCCAGCACCTGGACTAGCGGGAGTGTAAGCGAGCAGTACTTC. Its translation is CASTWTSGSVSEQYF.

This clonotype was seen ten or more times. The chain joins TRBV12-3 or TRBV12-4 to TRBJ1-6; 10 nucleotides match TRBD1. V lost 7 bases and J lost 5; bases outside the gene matches: 5. The CDR3 has 15 amino acids. CDR3 DNA sequence: TGTGCCAGCACCCCAGGGACAGGGGATAATTCACCCCTCCACTTT. Residues: CASTPGTGDNSPLHF.

The J gene is TRBJ1-1, the V gene TRBV28, with no clear D. This CDR3 spans 13 amino acids. CDR1 and CDR2 (germline): MDHEN, SYDVKM. Trimming removed 6 bases from V and 6 bases from J, with 14 bases in between. CDR3 in DNA: TGTGCCAGCAGCCCCGGTCAGATTTCTGAAGCTTTCTTT. This codes for CASSPGQISEAFF.

V usage is TRBV6-2 or TRBV6-3 and J usage is TRBJ2-1, with 7 nucleotides matching TRBD1. Germline V CDR1 and CDR2: MNHEY, SVGEGT. The length of the CDR3 is 16 residues. V trimming: 2 bases; J trimming: 3 bases; junction bases outside the gene matches: 7. The CDR3 DNA reads TGTGCCAGCAGTTACCCCATAGGGGGCCGCTACAATGAGCAGTTCTTC. Translation gives CASSYPIGGRYNEQFF.

This clonotype turned up a few times. The CDR3 region is CSASYPRGALSNQPQHF. The CDR3 DNA reads TGCAGTGCTAGTTACCCCCGGGGGGCTTTAAGCAATCAGCCCCAGCATTTT. The gene calls are TRBV20-1 and TRBJ1-5, with a tentative D call TRBD1 (6 bases). With 3 bases removed from V and 1 base from J, the gap between germline ends came to 19 bases. This CDR3 has 17 amino acids. The germline V gene encodes CDR1 DFQATT and CDR2 SNEGSKA (reference sequence).

In this sample, this clonotype turned up once. The junction departs from germline at one end; a sequencing error may be responsible. The CDR3 region has the DNA TGTGCCAGCAGTCTGACTAGCTTAGTCTTC. Translated, it gives CASSLTSLVF. The chain recombines TRBV2 with TRBJ2-1, with 7 bases fitting TRBD2. CDR1 SNHLY and CDR2 FYNNEI come from the germline V gene. The CDR3 spans 10 residues.

This clonotype was picked up a small number of times. This chain joins TRBV10-3 and TRBJ2-2; 11 nucleotides match TRBD2. The CDR3 is made up of 18 amino acids. In germline, CDR1 is ENHRY, CDR2 SYGVKD. V shed 5 bases, J shed 6 bases, and the junction held 14 bases outside the gene matches. CDR3 in amino acids: CAISPIQPGTSGSGELFF. CDR3 bases: TGTGCCATCAGTCCAATCCAGCCCGGGACTAGCGGATCCGGGGAGCTGTTTTTT.

Many counts were recorded for this clonotype. The gene calls are TRBV12-3 or TRBV12-4 and TRBJ2-2; 9 positions agree with TRBD2. Losses at the gene ends were 2 bases for V and 5 bases for J; bases not matched to a gene: 6. This CDR3 is built from 16 residues. The DNA of the CDR3 is TGTGCCAGCAGTTTACGGGCGGGAGGGCCTACCGGGGAGCTGTTTTTT. Its translation is CASSLRAGGPTGELFF.

This clonotype has just a few counts. V is TRBV20-1 and J is TRBJ1-4; a possible D gene is TRBD1 (6 bases). This CDR3 region has 13 residues. Germline CDR1 DFQATT, CDR2 SNEGSKA (reference sequence). The V and J ends lost 6 bases and 7 bases respectively, with 15 bases between them. CDR3 sequence: CSAPLGGGEKLFF. The CDR3 bases are TGCAGTGCCCCACTCGGGGGCGGTGAAAAACTGTTTTTT.

This clonotype was observed a few times. The chain carries TRBV7-2 and TRBJ2-1, with D perhaps given as TRBD1 or TRBD2 (5 bases each). The V gene lost 1 base and the J gene lost 5 bases, with 12 bases spanning the gap. This CDR3 has 15 amino acids. Germline values: CDR1 SGHTA, CDR2 FQGNSA. CDR3 bases: TGTGCCAGCAGCTTAGATCTGCAGGGACACAATGAGCAGTTCTTC. Amino acids: CASSLDLQGHNEQFF.

The chain is built from TRBV19 and TRBJ2-5, with D perhaps matching TRBD1 (7 bases). This CDR3 comprises 13 residues. Per germline, CDR1 LNHDA and CDR2 SQIVND (reference sequence). The V end lost 6 bases, the J end lost 4 bases, and 12 bases lay between the germline ends. The CDR3 DNA sequence: TGTGCCAGTAGAGGAGGGGGCATAGAGACCCAGTACTTC. Translating gives CASRGGGIETQYF.

This clonotype was seen only a few times. V gene TRBV15 combines with J gene TRBJ2-3, with 10 nucleotides matching TRBD1. Germline trimming cut 4 bases from V and 2 bases from J; bases unmatched to any gene: 6. CDR1 is LNHNV and CDR2 is YYDKDF in the germline V gene (reference sequence). The length of the CDR3 is 16 residues. This chain's CDR3 is CATSTPDRGFTDTQYF. CDR3 nucleotide sequence: TGTGCCACCAGCACTCCGGACAGGGGGTTCACAGATACGCAGTATTTT.

This clonotype showed up just a few times. The J gene is TRBJ2-1, the V gene TRBV5-1; possibly TRBD2 for D (6 bases). CDR1 and CDR2 from the germline V gene are SGHRS and YFSETQ. The CDR3 totals 13 residues. V was trimmed by 0 bases and J by 10 bases, leaving 11 bases between them. CDR3 in amino acids: CASSLAPGVEQFF. The DNA of the CDR3 is TGCGCCAGCAGCTTGGCACCGGGGGTCGAGCAGTTCTTC.